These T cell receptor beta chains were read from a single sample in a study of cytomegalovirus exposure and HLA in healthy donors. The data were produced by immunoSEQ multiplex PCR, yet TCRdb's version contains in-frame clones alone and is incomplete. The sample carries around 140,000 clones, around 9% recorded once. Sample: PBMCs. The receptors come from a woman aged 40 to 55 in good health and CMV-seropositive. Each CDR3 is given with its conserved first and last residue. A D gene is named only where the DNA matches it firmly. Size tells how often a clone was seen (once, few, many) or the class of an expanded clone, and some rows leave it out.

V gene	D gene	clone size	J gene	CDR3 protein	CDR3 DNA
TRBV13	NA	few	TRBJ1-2	CASRTQGTVYGYAF	TGTGCCAGCAGGACTCAGGGGACCGTCTATGGCTACGCCTTC
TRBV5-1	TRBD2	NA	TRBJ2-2	CASSFGLAANTGELFF	TGCGCCAGCAGCTTCGGACTAGCGGCGAACACCGGGGAGCTGTTTTTT
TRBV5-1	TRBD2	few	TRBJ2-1	CATQLAGGSYNEQFF	TGCGCCACCCAACTAGCGGGGGGATCCTACAATGAGCAGTTCTTC
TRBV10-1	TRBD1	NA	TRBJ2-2	CASSDGTGGRGELFF	TGCGCCAGCAGTGACGGGACAGGGGGCCGCGGGGAGCTGTTTTTT
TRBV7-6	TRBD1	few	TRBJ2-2	CASSDTGVTGELFF	TGTGCCAGCAGCGATACAGGGGTCACCGGGGAGCTGTTTTTT
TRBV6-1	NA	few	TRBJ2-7	CASSVIGTLPYEQYF	TGTGCCAGCAGTGTCATCGGGACACTCCCCTACGAGCAGTACTTC
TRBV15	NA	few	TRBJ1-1	CATSGTGEANTEAFF	TGTGCCACCAGCGGCACGGGGGAAGCTAACACTGAAGCTTTCTTT
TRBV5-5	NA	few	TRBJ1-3	CASSLEFTGLGNTIYF	TGTGCCAGCAGCTTGGAATTTACAGGGTTAGGAAACACCATATATTTT
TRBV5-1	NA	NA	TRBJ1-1	CASSLRVHTEAFF	TGCGCCAGCAGCTTGAGAGTCCACACTGAAGCTTTCTTT
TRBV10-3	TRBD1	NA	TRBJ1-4	CAISELQGAGEKLFF	TGTGCCATCAGTGAGTTGCAGGGGGCGGGAGAAAAACTGTTTTTT
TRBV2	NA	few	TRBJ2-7	CASSGGNTYEQYF	TGTGCCAGCAGTGGCGGGAATACCTACGAGCAGTACTTC
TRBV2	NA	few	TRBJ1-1	CANLQKHDTEAFF	TGTGCCAATTTACAGAAACACGACACTGAAGCTTTCTTT
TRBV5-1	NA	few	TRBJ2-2	CASSSSTGRGGELFF	TGCGCCAGCAGCTCATCTACAGGGCGCGGCGGGGAGCTGTTTTTT
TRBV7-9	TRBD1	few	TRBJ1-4	CASSFTRDSLHRGEKLFF	TGTGCCAGCAGCTTTACCAGGGACAGCCTGCATCGGGGAGAAAAACTGTTTTTT
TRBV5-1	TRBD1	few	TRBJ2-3	CASSLALTGDTDTQYF	TGCGCCAGCAGCTTGGCCCTGACAGGGGACACAGATACGCAGTATTTT
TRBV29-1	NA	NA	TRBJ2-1	CSVDYEQFF	TGCAGCGTTGACTATGAGCAGTTCTTC
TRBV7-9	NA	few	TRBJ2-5	CASSGRGAVETQYF	TGTGCCAGCAGTGGCAGGGGCGCGGTAGAGACCCAGTACTTC
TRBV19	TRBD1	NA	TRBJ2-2	CASSIQGATGELFF	TGTGCCAGTAGTATACAGGGGGCCACCGGGGAGCTGTTTTTT
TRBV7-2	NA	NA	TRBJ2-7	CASSLALYGQGSAYEQYF	TGTGCCAGCAGCTTAGCGCTATACGGGCAGGGAAGCGCCTACGAGCAGTACTTC
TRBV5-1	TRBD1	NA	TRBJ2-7	CASSLAGTADYEQYF	TGCGCCAGCAGCTTGGCCGGGACAGCTGACTACGAGCAGTACTTC
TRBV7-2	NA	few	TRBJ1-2	CASSVGAGNGYTF	TGTGCCAGCAGCGTAGGTGCAGGGAATGGCTACACCTTC
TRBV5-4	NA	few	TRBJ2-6	CASSFNGGGANVLTF	TGTGCCAGCAGCTTCAACGGTGGTGGGGCCAACGTCCTGACTTTC
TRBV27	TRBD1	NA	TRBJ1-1	CASSLRNRDRGLNTEAFF	TGTGCCAGCAGTTTACGCAACCGGGACAGGGGGTTGAACACTGAAGCTTTCTTT
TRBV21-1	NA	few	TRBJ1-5	CASSKSHRGGNQPQHF	TGTGCCAGCAGCAAATCCCATAGGGGTGGCAATCAGCCCCAGCATTTT
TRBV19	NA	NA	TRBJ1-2	CASREGRGRYYGYTF	TGTGCCAGTAGGGAGGGGAGGGGCCGATACTATGGCTACACCTTC
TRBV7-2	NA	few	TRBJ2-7	CASSPTPGQGSYEQYF	TGTGCCAGCAGCCCCACACCTGGGCAGGGATCCTACGAGCAGTACTTC
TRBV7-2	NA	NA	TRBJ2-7	CASSLEGAYEQYF	TGTGCCAGCAGCTTAGAGGGGGCCTACGAGCAGTACTTC
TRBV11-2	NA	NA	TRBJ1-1	CASSLYLGGNTEAFF	TGTGCCAGCAGCTTATATTTGGGGGGGAACACTGAAGCTTTCTTT
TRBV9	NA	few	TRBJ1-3	CASTRSGNTIYF	TGTGCCAGCACCCGCTCTGGAAACACCATATATTTT
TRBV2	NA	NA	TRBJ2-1	CASNYYNEQFF	TGTGCCAGCAACTATTACAATGAGCAGTTCTTC
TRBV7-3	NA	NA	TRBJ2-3	CASSLTPGDTQYF	TGTGCCAGCAGCTTAACCCCAGGGGATACGCAGTATTTT
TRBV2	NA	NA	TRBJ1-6	CASRGGRGISSSPLHF	TGTGCCAGCAGGGGCGGTAGGGGAATATCAAGTTCACCCCTCCACTTT